This T cell receptor beta chain was captured by sequencing in a study of T-cell reconstitution after alpha-beta-depleted transplantation in children. Between the trimmed V and J ends, which lost 2 bases and 1 base, there was a span of 11 bases. CDR1 is SGHTA, CDR2 FQGNSA, per germline. This CDR3 is 15 amino acids long. Construction of the TCRbeta library involved unique molecular identifiers. MiXCR, run by TCRdb on the PCR reads, gives a single entry per CDR3 protein. Counted here are around 340,000 distinct CDR3 sequences, approximately 12% occurring once; the ten biggest clones make up about 4%. V and J are TRBV7-2 and TRBJ2-5; D is tentatively TRBD1 or TRBD2 (5 bases each). Source: PBMCs, taken from the stem cell graft. This TCR derives from a human donor who donated a stem cell graft to a child with Fanconi anemia. DNA of the CDR3: TGTGCCAGCAGCTTATTTTCCGGGGCCCAAGAGACCCAGTACTTC. This translates into CASSLFSGAQETQYF.